The rows below give T cell receptor beta chains drawn from one sample of a study of blood T cell repertoires in COVID-19. Produced via immunoSEQ multiplex PCR; TCRdb's table is partial and in-frame only. The sample holds about 64,000 clones, under 80% seen once. Sequencing was carried out using PBMCs or T cells enriched from blood (not recorded which). These TCRs come from a woman aged 55 to 70 who had been exposed to COVID-19. CDR3s include the opening cysteine and the closing phenylalanine or tryptophan. The order of the fields is clone size, V gene, J gene, D gene, CDR3 DNA, CDR3 protein. D genes are given only for firm matches. Size is omitted from some rows. Given values are once, few, many or a class for expanded clones.

size: NA
V: TRBV28
J: TRBJ1-1
D: NA
DNA: TGTGCCAGCAATCCAGGAGGGACCCCTGAAGCTTTCTTT
CDR3: CASNPGGTPEAFF

size: NA
V: TRBV6-5
J: TRBJ2-1
D: TRBD2
DNA: TGTGCCAGCAGGTCACTAGCGGCCTACAATGAGCAGTTCTTC
CDR3: CASRSLAAYNEQFF

size: few
V: TRBV2
J: TRBJ1-1
D: NA
DNA: TGTGCCAGCAGTCGGACAATTTCCATGAACACTGAAGCTTTCTTT
CDR3: CASSRTISMNTEAFF

size: NA
V: TRBV7-8
J: TRBJ2-3
D: NA
DNA: TGTGCCAGCAGCTTAGGGGCGGATACGCAGTATTTT
CDR3: CASSLGADTQYF

size: NA
V: TRBV19
J: TRBJ1-1
D: TRBD1
DNA: TGTGCCAGTAGTCCGGGACAGGGTATGAACACTGAAGCTTTCTTT
CDR3: CASSPGQGMNTEAFF

size: NA
V: TRBV4-3
J: TRBJ2-3
D: NA
DNA: TGCGCCAGCAGCCAAGGGTTGGCGGGAAGGAGGGATACGCAGTATTTT
CDR3: CASSQGLAGRRDTQYF

size: NA
V: TRBV3-1/TRBV3-2
J: TRBJ2-7
D: TRBD2
DNA: TGTGCCAGCAGCCCTAGCGGGAGCTACGAGCAGTACTTC
CDR3: CASSPSGSYEQYF

size: NA
V: TRBV6-5
J: TRBJ1-3
D: TRBD1
DNA: TGTGCCAGCAGGGACTCCAGGGGGCCTGGAAACACCATATATTTT
CDR3: CASRDSRGPGNTIYF

size: NA
V: TRBV6-2/TRBV6-3
J: TRBJ1-1
D: NA
DNA: TGTGCCAGCAGTTACGGGGTCTTTTTTCGCCGGGGAAAAGCTGAAGCTTTCTTT
CDR3: CASSYGVFFRRGKAEAFF

size: NA
V: TRBV11-2
J: TRBJ2-1
D: TRBD2
DNA: TGTGCCAGCAGCTCGGGGACTAGCGGGGGGGCGGTTGAGCAGTTCTTC
CDR3: CASSSGTSGGAVEQFF

size: NA
V: TRBV12-3/TRBV12-4
J: TRBJ1-1
D: NA
DNA: TGTGCCAGCAGTCCTGCGATGAACACTGAAGCTTTCTTT
CDR3: CASSPAMNTEAFF

size: NA
V: TRBV7-7
J: TRBJ2-2
D: TRBD2
DNA: TGTGCTAGCAGCCGTGGGACTAGCGGGACCGGGGAGCTGTTTTTT
CDR3: CASSRGTSGTGELFF

size: NA
V: TRBV19
J: TRBJ2-1
D: TRBD1
DNA: TGTGCCAGCGCAGGGGGAAGCTCCTACAATGAGCAGTTCTTC
CDR3: CASAGGSSYNEQFF

size: NA
V: TRBV5-1
J: TRBJ1-6
D: TRBD1
DNA: TGCGCCAGCAGCTTGACAGGGGGCGAGAATTCACCCCTCCACTTT
CDR3: CASSLTGGENSPLHF

size: NA
V: TRBV20-1
J: TRBJ2-7
D: TRBD1
DNA: TGCAGTGCTAGTATCCTCCGTGCCGGGACAGGGGCTTCCTACGAGCAGTACTTC
CDR3: CSASILRAGTGASYEQYF

size: few
V: TRBV19
J: TRBJ2-3
D: NA
DNA: TGTGCCAGTAGTACTCGAACTAGCACAGATACGCAGTATTTT
CDR3: CASSTRTSTDTQYF

size: many
V: TRBV6-2/TRBV6-3
J: TRBJ2-7
D: NA
DNA: TGTGCCAGCAGTCCGCTCGGGGGTTCCTACGAGCAGTACTTC
CDR3: CASSPLGGSYEQYF

size: once
V: TRBV13
J: TRBJ2-5
D: NA
DNA: TGTGCCAGCAGCTTTTCTTCTTCGGGGGAGACCCAGTACTTC
CDR3: CASSFSSSGETQYF

size: NA
V: TRBV5-1
J: TRBJ2-7
D: NA
DNA: TGCGCCAGCAGCCCCTGGGGTCTTGAGGGGGACGAGCAGTACTTC
CDR3: CASSPWGLEGDEQYF

size: NA
V: TRBV6-5
J: TRBJ2-1
D: TRBD2
DNA: TGTGCCAGCAGTTGGGGGAGGGGTGAGCAGTTCTTC
CDR3: CASSWGRGEQFF

size: once
V: TRBV7-2
J: TRBJ2-1
D: TRBD2
DNA: TGTGCCAGCACCCCCGTCCCTTGGGCTAGCGGGAGTATAGGGACTGAGCAGTTCTTC
CDR3: CASTPVPWASGSIGTEQFF

size: NA
V: TRBV7-9
J: TRBJ2-7
D: NA
DNA: TGTGCCAGCAGCTCCTTCTTCGTTGCGGCAAACCACGAGCAGTACTTC
CDR3: CASSSFFVAANHEQYF

size: NA
V: TRBV24-1
J: TRBJ1-5
D: NA
DNA: TGTGCCACCAGTGGGGGGGGAGGCCTCAATCAGCCCCAGCATTTT
CDR3: CATSGGGGLNQPQHF

size: NA
V: TRBV3-1/TRBV3-2
J: TRBJ2-5
D: NA
DNA: TGTGCCAGCAGCCAAGGAGGAACCAACCAAGAGACCCAGTACTTC
CDR3: CASSQGGTNQETQYF

size: NA
V: TRBV6-5
J: TRBJ1-6
D: NA
DNA: TGTGCCAGCAGTTACGAGTTTTCCTATAATTCACCCCTCCACTTT
CDR3: CASSYEFSYNSPLHF

size: few
V: TRBV30
J: TRBJ2-3
D: TRBD2
DNA: TGTGCCTGGAGTTTTGGCGCAGCGGGGGGCACAGATACGCAGTATTTT
CDR3: CAWSFGAAGGTDTQYF